A selection of T cell receptor beta chains follows, all from one sample in a study of blood T cells in healthy people across ages. TCRdb re-analysed the 5' RACE reads in MiXCR, keeping a single row per CDR3 protein. Here the sample spans roughly 1,500,000 distinct CDR3 sequences, roughly 32% being singletons. Sequenced: blood. The receptor set was obtained from a young woman in good health. The CDR3 runs from the conserved cysteine through the conserved F or W. A D gene is named only where the DNA matches it firmly. Clone size is given for some rows only: seen once, a few or many times, or a class if the clone is expanded.

clone size: once; V gene: TRBV2; D gene: -; J gene: TRBJ1-1; CDR3 DNA: TGTGCCAGCAGCTTGAGCGAGTTGAACACTGAAGCTTTCTTT; CDR3 protein: CASSLSELNTEAFF
clone size: few; V gene: TRBV6-1; D gene: -; J gene: TRBJ2-5; CDR3 DNA: TGTGCCAGCAGTCGAGAAACCTGGGAGACCCAGTACTTC; CDR3 protein: CASSRETWETQYF
clone size: -; V gene: TRBV18; D gene: -; J gene: TRBJ2-5; CDR3 DNA: TGTGCCAACTCACCACGACAAGAGACCCAGTACTTC; CDR3 protein: CANSPRQETQYF
clone size: -; V gene: TRBV7-8; D gene: -; J gene: TRBJ2-7; CDR3 DNA: TGTGCCAGCAGCGCAAAGTCGACCCACGAGCAGTACTTC; CDR3 protein: CASSAKSTHEQYF
clone size: few; V gene: TRBV6-6; D gene: -; J gene: TRBJ2-4; CDR3 DNA: TGTGCCACCGGGCTACAGGGAGGAGGCGGCAAAAACATTCAGTACTTC; CDR3 protein: CATGLQGGGGKNIQYF
clone size: few; V gene: TRBV7-9; D gene: -; J gene: TRBJ2-1; CDR3 DNA: TGTGCCAGCAGCTCTACTACAGGGTCAGATGAGCAGTTCTTC; CDR3 protein: CASSSTTGSDEQFF
clone size: few; V gene: TRBV12-3/TRBV12-4; D gene: -; J gene: TRBJ1-1; CDR3 DNA: TGTGCCAGCAGTTTGGCCGGAACCACTGAAGCTTTCTTT; CDR3 protein: CASSLAGTTEAFF
clone size: few; V gene: TRBV15; D gene: TRBD2; J gene: TRBJ2-4; CDR3 DNA: TGTGCCACCGCGGTAGCGGGAGGGCCAGGCAAAAACATTCAGTACTTC; CDR3 protein: CATAVAGGPGKNIQYF
clone size: -; V gene: TRBV18; D gene: -; J gene: TRBJ2-1; CDR3 DNA: TGTGCCAGCCCCCGGGACCCTGACTTCCTTTCCTACAATGAGCAGTTCTTC; CDR3 protein: CASPRDPDFLSYNEQFF
clone size: few; V gene: TRBV5-8; D gene: TRBD2; J gene: TRBJ2-3; CDR3 DNA: TGTGCCAGCAGCACGGGACTAGCGGGAGTTTGGTTCACAGATACGCAGTATTTT; CDR3 protein: CASSTGLAGVWFTDTQYF
clone size: -; V gene: TRBV7-9; D gene: TRBD2; J gene: TRBJ2-1; CDR3 DNA: TGTGCCAGCAGCTTATTCACGGGACTAGTTCAGGGTGAGCAGTTCTTC; CDR3 protein: CASSLFTGLVQGEQFF
clone size: many; V gene: TRBV7-2; D gene: -; J gene: TRBJ2-1; CDR3 DNA: TGTGCCAGCAGCTTAAGAGGGCAGGGTGGCAATGAGCAGTTCTTC; CDR3 protein: CASSLRGQGGNEQFF
clone size: -; V gene: TRBV5-1; D gene: TRBD2; J gene: TRBJ2-1; CDR3 DNA: TGCGCCAGCAGCTATGGACTAGCGGGAGGGCGCCACAATGAGCAGTTCTTC; CDR3 protein: CASSYGLAGGRHNEQFF
clone size: -; V gene: TRBV20-1; D gene: -; J gene: TRBJ2-5; CDR3 DNA: TGCAGTGCCCGACAGGCCAAGGGGCTCTTGGAGGAGACCCAGTACTTC; CDR3 protein: CSARQAKGLLEETQYF
clone size: many; V gene: TRBV29-1; D gene: TRBD1; J gene: TRBJ2-5; CDR3 DNA: TGCAGCTGGGGGTCTGGGACAGGAAAAGAGACCCAGTACTTC; CDR3 protein: CSWGSGTGKETQYF
clone size: -; V gene: TRBV20-1; D gene: -; J gene: TRBJ2-7; CDR3 DNA: TGCAGTGCCCCCCGCAGCCTGACTACCTACGAGCAGTACTTC; CDR3 protein: CSAPRSLTTYEQYF
clone size: -; V gene: TRBV6-1; D gene: -; J gene: TRBJ2-1; CDR3 DNA: TGTGCCAGCCGAATCCGGTGGGGGTACAATGAGCAGTTCTTC; CDR3 protein: CASRIRWGYNEQFF
clone size: -; V gene: TRBV6-6; D gene: -; J gene: TRBJ1-2; CDR3 DNA: TGTGCCAGCAGCCTGGAGGGTATGGGCTATGGCTACACCTTC; CDR3 protein: CASSLEGMGYGYTF
clone size: -; V gene: TRBV2; D gene: -; J gene: TRBJ2-7; CDR3 DNA: TGTGCTAGCAGTCCTAGGGTCGTCGAAACCTACGAGCAGTACTTC; CDR3 protein: CASSPRVVETYEQYF
clone size: -; V gene: TRBV7-3; D gene: TRBD2; J gene: TRBJ2-5; CDR3 DNA: TGTGCCAGCAGTCCTAGCGGGAGGTTGGGGGAGACCCAGTACTTC; CDR3 protein: CASSPSGRLGETQYF
clone size: -; V gene: TRBV6-5; D gene: -; J gene: TRBJ2-1; CDR3 DNA: TGTGCCAGCAGTTACTCGGGAGAGCTCTCCTACAATGAGCAGTTCTTC; CDR3 protein: CASSYSGELSYNEQFF
clone size: many; V gene: TRBV10-3; D gene: -; J gene: TRBJ2-5; CDR3 DNA: TGTGCCATCAGTTATCGGGGGCCAAAAGAGACCCAGTACTTC; CDR3 protein: CAISYRGPKETQYF
clone size: -; V gene: TRBV20-1; D gene: -; J gene: TRBJ1-5; CDR3 DNA: TGCAGTGCTAGAGAGGCCTTGTTAGCTCAAGGAGCCCAGCATTTT; CDR3 protein: CSAREALLAQGAQHF
clone size: -; V gene: TRBV14; D gene: -; J gene: TRBJ2-3; CDR3 DNA: TGTGCCAGCAGCCAAGGAGGAGACTCCCCGGGGTTCACCCACACGCAGTATTTT; CDR3 protein: CASSQGGDSPGFTHTQYF
clone size: few; V gene: TRBV5-1; D gene: -; J gene: TRBJ2-7; CDR3 DNA: TGCGCCAGCAGCTTTGGGGGACTTAACGGCGAGCAGTACTTC; CDR3 protein: CASSFGGLNGEQYF
clone size: -; V gene: TRBV21-1; D gene: -; J gene: TRBJ2-1; CDR3 DNA: TGTGCCAGCAGCAAAGGCGGACCGCCGAGCTCCTACAATGAGCAGTTCTTC; CDR3 protein: CASSKGGPPSSYNEQFF
clone size: -; V gene: TRBV2; D gene: -; J gene: TRBJ2-3; CDR3 DNA: TGTGCCAGCGCGGGGGCGAGCACAGATACGCAGTATTTT; CDR3 protein: CASAGASTDTQYF
clone size: few; V gene: TRBV20-1; D gene: TRBD1; J gene: TRBJ1-1; CDR3 DNA: TGCAGTGCTAGAGGAAAAACAGGGGACTACACTGAAGCTTTCTTT; CDR3 protein: CSARGKTGDYTEAFF
clone size: -; V gene: TRBV6-2/TRBV6-3; D gene: TRBD2; J gene: TRBJ2-5; CDR3 DNA: TGCGCCAGCAGTTTAGGTGGACTAGCAACCCAGTACTTC; CDR3 protein: CASSLGGLATQYF
clone size: -; V gene: TRBV4-1; D gene: TRBD1; J gene: TRBJ2-1; CDR3 DNA: TGCGCCAGCAGCAAAGGACAGGTCTCCTACAATGAGCAGTTCTTC; CDR3 protein: CASSKGQVSYNEQFF
clone size: few; V gene: TRBV25-1; D gene: -; J gene: TRBJ1-2; CDR3 DNA: TGTGCCAGCAGTATCGAGTTTCACTATGGCTACACCTTC; CDR3 protein: CASSIEFHYGYTF
clone size: -; V gene: TRBV20-1; D gene: TRBD1; J gene: TRBJ2-7; CDR3 DNA: TGCAGTGCCAGACAGGGGGCGCTTCAAGAGACCCGGTACTTC; CDR3 protein: CSARQGALQETRYF
clone size: -; V gene: TRBV10-3; D gene: TRBD1; J gene: TRBJ1-4; CDR3 DNA: TGTGCCACCACGGGACAGGGAGGTGAAAAACTGTTTTTT; CDR3 protein: CATTGQGGEKLFF
clone size: few; V gene: TRBV20-1; D gene: -; J gene: TRBJ2-5; CDR3 DNA: TGCAGTGCTAGAGACCGCCTATCGGCACAAGAGACCCAGTACTTC; CDR3 protein: CSARDRLSAQETQYF
clone size: few; V gene: TRBV5-5; D gene: -; J gene: TRBJ1-1; CDR3 DNA: TGTGCCAGCAGCTTGGTACCCCCCAACTTATACCTGAACACTGAAGCTTTCTTT; CDR3 protein: CASSLVPPNLYLNTEAFF
clone size: few; V gene: TRBV14; D gene: -; J gene: TRBJ2-7; CDR3 DNA: TGTGCCAGCAGCCAAGTTGGGGGGAGGTACGAGCAGTACTTC; CDR3 protein: CASSQVGGRYEQYF
clone size: few; V gene: TRBV4-2; D gene: TRBD1; J gene: TRBJ1-1; CDR3 DNA: TGTGCCAGCAGCCCTTCGGGACAGGGGGCCGGAAACACTGAAGCTTTCTTT; CDR3 protein: CASSPSGQGAGNTEAFF
clone size: -; V gene: TRBV7-9; D gene: -; J gene: TRBJ2-7; CDR3 DNA: TGTGCCAGCAGCTTAGCGTCGGGAGAAGGCGAGCAGTACTTC; CDR3 protein: CASSLASGEGEQYF
clone size: few; V gene: TRBV20-1; D gene: TRBD1; J gene: TRBJ2-3; CDR3 DNA: TGCAGTGCTAGAGTAGCAGCCCTTGGCAGGGGGCACACAGATACGCAGTATTTT; CDR3 protein: CSARVAALGRGHTDTQYF
clone size: -; V gene: TRBV10-3; D gene: -; J gene: TRBJ2-1; CDR3 DNA: TGTGCCATCAGTGAGTTGGCTCCCCCCTTTAATGAGCAGTTCTTC; CDR3 protein: CAISELAPPFNEQFF
clone size: once; V gene: TRBV28; D gene: -; J gene: TRBJ1-5; CDR3 DNA: TGTGCCAGCAGTGGGGGATTTGAGTCCCTGCATTTT; CDR3 protein: CASSGGFESLHF
clone size: -; V gene: TRBV7-7; D gene: -; J gene: TRBJ2-3; CDR3 DNA: TGTGCCAGCAGCTTAGCGGGACGATCCAGGGGTGACGATGCGCAGTATTTT; CDR3 protein: CASSLAGRSRGDDAQYF
clone size: -; V gene: TRBV15; D gene: -; J gene: TRBJ2-2; CDR3 DNA: TGTGCCACCAGCAGACAGTCGTACACCGGGGAGCTGTTTTTT; CDR3 protein: CATSRQSYTGELFF
clone size: many; V gene: TRBV29-1; D gene: TRBD2; J gene: TRBJ2-1; CDR3 DNA: TGCAGCGTTCTTCGCATAGCGGGGAGCTCCTACAATGAGCAGTTCTTC; CDR3 protein: CSVLRIAGSSYNEQFF
clone size: -; V gene: TRBV7-9; D gene: -; J gene: TRBJ1-2; CDR3 DNA: TGTGCCAGCAGAAAACAGGGAGGTGGGGGCTGCACCTTC; CDR3 protein: CASRKQGGGGCTF
clone size: few; V gene: TRBV5-1; D gene: TRBD1; J gene: TRBJ2-3; CDR3 DNA: TGCGCCAGCAGCCGTCCCGGGACAGGGACAGATACGCAGTATTTT; CDR3 protein: CASSRPGTGTDTQYF
clone size: few; V gene: TRBV18; D gene: -; J gene: TRBJ2-3; CDR3 DNA: TGTGCCAGCTCACCACCGGGCAGGGCTAGCGCAGATACGCAGTATTTT; CDR3 protein: CASSPPGRASADTQYF
clone size: many; V gene: TRBV28; D gene: TRBD2; J gene: TRBJ2-3; CDR3 DNA: TGTGCCAGCAGTGGAGCCGTGACTAGCAGTTATACGCAGTATTTT; CDR3 protein: CASSGAVTSSYTQYF
clone size: few; V gene: TRBV20-1; D gene: -; J gene: TRBJ2-7; CDR3 DNA: TGCAGTGCTAGGGTGGAGGGGGCTACCTTCCTCTACGAGCAGTACTTC; CDR3 protein: CSARVEGATFLYEQYF
clone size: -; V gene: TRBV30; D gene: -; J gene: TRBJ2-5; CDR3 DNA: TGTGCCTGGGACTCAACAGGGCTGGTTGGAGAGACCCAGTACTTC; CDR3 protein: CAWDSTGLVGETQYF
clone size: -; V gene: TRBV3-1; D gene: TRBD1; J gene: TRBJ1-6; CDR3 DNA: TGTGCCAGTAGTCGGGACAGGATATTTTCACCCCTCCACTTT; CDR3 protein: CASSRDRIFSPLHF
clone size: -; V gene: TRBV5-1; D gene: -; J gene: TRBJ2-3; CDR3 DNA: TGCGCCAGCAGCTTGGGGGCGGGAAAGTCAGATACGCAGTATTTT; CDR3 protein: CASSLGAGKSDTQYF
clone size: once; V gene: TRBV11-1; D gene: -; J gene: TRBJ2-7; CDR3 DNA: TGTGCCAGCAGTTCTCTAGGACCGTCCTACAATGAGCAGTACTTC; CDR3 protein: CASSSLGPSYNEQYF